The rows below give T cell receptor beta chains drawn from one sample of a study of HIV-infected patients and healthy controls. In TCRdb, the 5' RACE reads were re-called with MiXCR into one record per CDR3 protein. The sample has 15,000 to 17,000 distinct CDR3 sequences, roughly 7.7% seen once. Sequenced sample: blood. The source of these receptors is an adult in good health. Each CDR3 is given with its conserved first and last residue. D genes are given only for firm matches. The size field is filled for only some rows; it gives once, few, many or a size class.

V	D	size	J	CDR3	DNA
TRBV9	.	many	TRBJ1-2	CASSAPGQHYGYTF	TGTGCCAGCAGCGCTCCTGGACAGCACTATGGCTACACCTTC
TRBV6-5	TRBD1	medium-sized	TRBJ1-5	CASKGTGVNQPQHF	TGTGCCAGCAAAGGGACAGGGGTAAATCAGCCCCAGCATTTT
TRBV25-1	.	once	TRBJ1-6	CASSERGRGSPLHF	TGTGCCAGCAGTGAAAGGGGCAGGGGATCACCCCTCCACTTT
TRBV28	TRBD1	many	TRBJ2-7	CASSLYGTGKTGEQYF	TGTGCCAGCAGTTTATACGGGACAGGGAAAACTGGCGAGCAGTACTTC
TRBV5-6	.	few	TRBJ1-1	CASREMGGWGTEAFF	TGTGCCAGCAGGGAGATGGGCGGGTGGGGCACTGAAGCTTTCTTT
TRBV6-6	TRBD2	many	TRBJ2-3	CASSKLAGVTDTQYF	TGTGCCAGCAGTAAACTAGCGGGCGTCACAGATACGCAGTATTTT
TRBV5-1	TRBD1	many	TRBJ1-4	CASRRDRGEKLFF	TGCGCCAGCCGCCGGGACAGGGGTGAGAAACTGTTTTTT
TRBV12-3/TRBV12-4	.	many	TRBJ1-5	CASSLPGGNQPQHF	TGTGCCAGCAGTTTACCAGGAGGCAATCAGCCCCAGCATTTT
TRBV5-1	TRBD2	many	TRBJ2-4	CASSPLAGPENIQYF	TGCGCCAGCAGCCCCCTAGCGGGACCAGAAAACATTCAGTACTTC
TRBV7-2	.	medium-sized	TRBJ1-4	CASSLNHREKLFF	TGTGCCAGCAGCTTAAACCACAGGGAAAAACTGTTTTTT
TRBV6-2/TRBV6-3	.	many	TRBJ1-2	CASREGTLLHGYTF	TGTGCCAGCAGGGAAGGGACACTTCTACATGGCTACACCTTC
TRBV6-5	.	medium-sized	TRBJ2-7	CASSYSTTAGYEQYF	TGTGCCAGCAGTTACTCAACGACCGCCGGCTACGAGCAGTACTTC
TRBV7-9	TRBD2	many	TRBJ2-3	CASSPGLAVTDTQYF	TGTGCCAGCAGCCCCGGACTAGCGGTCACAGATACGCAGTATTTT
TRBV25-1	.	few	TRBJ2-5	CASILPLGPAKETQYF	TGTGCCAGCATCCTCCCGCTAGGGCCCGCCAAAGAGACCCAGTACTTC
TRBV7-2	TRBD1	few	TRBJ1-4	CASSPTGTGNEKLFF	TGTGCCAGCAGCCCTACCGGGACAGGGAATGAAAAACTGTTTTTT
TRBV30	.	many	TRBJ2-1	CAWRRETRNEQFF	TGTGCCTGGAGACGGGAGACAAGGAATGAGCAGTTCTTC
TRBV19	.	.	TRBJ1-2	CASADNLREGYTF	TGTGCCAGTGCGGACAACCTGAGAGAGGGCTACACCTTC
TRBV5-1	.	many	TRBJ1-1	CASSLEGNTEAFF	TGCGCCAGCAGCTTGGAAGGCAACACTGAAGCTTTCTTT
TRBV5-6	.	many	TRBJ2-7	CASSLGWTKQYF	TGTGCCAGCAGCTTGGGGTGGACGAAGCAGTACTTC
TRBV20-1	.	.	TRBJ2-3	CSARPLSYTDTQYF	TGCAGTGCGAGACCCCTCTCCTACACAGATACGCAGTATTTT
TRBV19	.	medium-sized	TRBJ1-2	CASSIGAEGSYGYTF	TGTGCCAGTAGTATCGGGGCGGAGGGGAGCTATGGCTACACCTTC
TRBV19	.	.	TRBJ1-2	CASSISGGYTF	TGTGCCAGTAGTATTTCGGGGGGCTACACCTTC
TRBV7-2	.	.	TRBJ1-1	CASSPGPLTEAFF	TGTGCCAGCAGCCCGGGGCCCCTAACTGAAGCTTTCTTT
TRBV5-4	TRBD1	many	TRBJ2-3	CASSLRQGFPDTQYF	TGTGCCAGCAGCTTACGACAGGGATTCCCGGATACGCAGTATTTT
TRBV20-1	TRBD2	.	TRBJ2-7	CSASNPGLAKYEQYF	TGCAGTGCTAGCAACCCGGGACTAGCAAAGTACGAGCAGTACTTC
TRBV6-2/TRBV6-3	.	.	TRBJ2-4	CASSYSNARSAKNIQYF	TGTGCCAGCAGTTACTCTAATGCGAGGTCAGCCAAAAACATTCAGTACTTC
TRBV18	TRBD1	many	TRBJ2-7	CASSSPGQGYEQYF	TGTGCCAGCTCATCACCGGGACAGGGATACGAGCAGTACTTC
TRBV3-1	TRBD2	few	TRBJ2-3	CASSQIGLAGGLTSTDTQYF	TGTGCCAGCAGCCAAATCGGACTAGCGGGGGGTCTAACTAGCACAGATACGCAGTATTTT
TRBV6-2/TRBV6-3	.	many	TRBJ1-1	CASSQGSEAFF	TGTGCCAGCAGCCAGGGGTCTGAAGCTTTCTTT
TRBV19	.	few	TRBJ2-2	CASSIDLGTSTGELFF	TGTGCCAGTAGTATAGATCTAGGGACAAGTACCGGGGAGCTGTTTTTT
TRBV12-3/TRBV12-4	.	few	TRBJ2-1	CASSLARLQDYNEQFF	TGTGCCAGCAGTTTAGCGCGGCTTCAAGACTACAATGAGCAGTTCTTC
TRBV7-8	.	many	TRBJ2-3	CASSLDSTQYF	TGTGCCAGCAGCTTAGATAGTACGCAGTATTTT
TRBV6-2/TRBV6-3	TRBD2	many	TRBJ2-1	CASSALPGGGFGNEQFF	TGTGCCAGCAGTGCCCTGCCCGGGGGGGGATTTGGGAATGAGCAGTTCTTC
TRBV18	.	medium-sized	TRBJ2-1	CASSQDQTYNEQFF	TGTGCCAGCTCACAGGACCAAACCTACAATGAGCAGTTCTTC
TRBV7-2	.	many	TRBJ2-6	CASTLSGLTSGANVLTF	TGTGCCAGCACCTTATCGGGACTTACTTCTGGGGCCAACGTCCTGACTTTC
TRBV29-1	.	few	TRBJ2-5	CSATNLGRRSQETQYF	TGCAGCGCTACCAACCTGGGACGGCGATCACAAGAGACCCAGTACTTC